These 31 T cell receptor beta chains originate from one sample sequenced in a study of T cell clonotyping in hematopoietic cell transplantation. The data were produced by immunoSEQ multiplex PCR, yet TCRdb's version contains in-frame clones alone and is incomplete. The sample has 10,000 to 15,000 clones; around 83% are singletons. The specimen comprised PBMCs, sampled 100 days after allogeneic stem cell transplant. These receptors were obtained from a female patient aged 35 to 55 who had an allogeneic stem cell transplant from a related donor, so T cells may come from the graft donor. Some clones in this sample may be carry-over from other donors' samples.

The CDR3 reads CASSVGDSGLYEQYF. In DNA form, the CDR3 reads TGTGCCAGCAGCGTAGGGGATAGCGGGCTCTACGAGCAGTACTTC. The rearrangement joins TRBV9 to TRBJ2-7; 7 bases line up with TRBD2. Germline V gene sequence: CDR1 SGDLS, CDR2 YYNGEE. CDR3 length equals 15 residues. Unmatched junction bases numbered 6, after V lost 0 bases and J lost 3 bases.

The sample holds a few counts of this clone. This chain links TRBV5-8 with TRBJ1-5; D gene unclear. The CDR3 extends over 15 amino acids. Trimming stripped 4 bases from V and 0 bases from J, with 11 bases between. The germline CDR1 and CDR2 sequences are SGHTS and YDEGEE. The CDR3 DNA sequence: TGTGCCAGCAGCATCCAAGGATATAGCAATCAGCCCCAGCATTTT. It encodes CASSIQGYSNQPQHF. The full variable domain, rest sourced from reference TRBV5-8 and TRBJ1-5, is EAGVTQSPTHLIKTRGQQATLRCSPISGHTSVYWYQQALGLGLQFLLWYDEGEERNRGNFPPRFSGRQFPNYSSELNVNALELEDSALYLCASSIQGYSNQPQHFGDGTRLSIL.

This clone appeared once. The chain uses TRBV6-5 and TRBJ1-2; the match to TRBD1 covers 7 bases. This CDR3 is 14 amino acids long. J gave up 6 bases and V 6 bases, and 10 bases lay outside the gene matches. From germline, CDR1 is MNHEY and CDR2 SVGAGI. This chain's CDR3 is CASSPRTGLDGYTF. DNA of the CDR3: TGTGCCAGCAGCCCACGGACAGGTCTCGATGGCTACACCTTC.

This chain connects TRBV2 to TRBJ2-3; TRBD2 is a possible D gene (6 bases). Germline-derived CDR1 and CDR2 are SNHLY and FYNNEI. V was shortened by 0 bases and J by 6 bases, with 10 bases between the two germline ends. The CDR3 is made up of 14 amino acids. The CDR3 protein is CASSEAYRGDTQYF. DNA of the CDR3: TGTGCCAGCAGTGAAGCGTACCGGGGGGATACGCAGTATTTT.

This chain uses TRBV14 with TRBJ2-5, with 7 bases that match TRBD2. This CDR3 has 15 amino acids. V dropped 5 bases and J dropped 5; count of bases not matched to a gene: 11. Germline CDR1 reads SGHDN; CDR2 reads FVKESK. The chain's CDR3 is CASSRVAGRRETQYF. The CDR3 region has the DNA TGTGCCAGCAGCAGAGTAGCGGGCCGCCGGGAGACCCAGTACTTC.

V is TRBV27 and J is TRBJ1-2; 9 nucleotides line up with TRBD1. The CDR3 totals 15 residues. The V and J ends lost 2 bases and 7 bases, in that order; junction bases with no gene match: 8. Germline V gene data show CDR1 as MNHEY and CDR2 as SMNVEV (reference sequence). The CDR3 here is CASSLTQGALVGYTF. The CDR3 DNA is TGTGCCAGCAGTTTAACACAGGGGGCTTTGGTTGGCTACACCTTC.

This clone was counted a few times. The CDR3 loop is CASRATFTRGGTDTQYF. CDR3 nucleotide sequence: TGTGCCAGCAGAGCCACCTTCACGCGGGGGGGCACAGATACGCAGTATTTT. The V gene is TRBV2, the J gene TRBJ2-3; 8 bases fit TRBD2. The V gene end was trimmed by 6 bases and the J gene end by 1 base; junction bases not matched to a gene: 12. Germline V gene lookup returns CDR1 SNHLY and CDR2 FYNNEI. The CDR3 totals 17 residues. Combining the CDR3 with reference TRBV2 and TRBJ2-3 gives the whole variable domain EPEVTQTPSHQVTQMGQEVILRCVPISNHLYFYWYRQILGQKVEFLVSFYNNEISEKSEIFDDQFSVERPDGSNFTLKIRSTKLEDSAMYFCASRATFTRGGTDTQYFGPGTRLTVL.

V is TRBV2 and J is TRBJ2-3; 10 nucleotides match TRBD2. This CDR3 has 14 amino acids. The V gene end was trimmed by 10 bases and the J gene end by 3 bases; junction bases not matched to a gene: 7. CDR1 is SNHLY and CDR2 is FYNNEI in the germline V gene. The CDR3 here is CATSPGLATDTQYF. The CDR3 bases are TGTGCCACCTCCCCGGGACTAGCGACAGATACGCAGTATTTT. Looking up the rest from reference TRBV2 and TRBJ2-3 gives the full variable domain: EPEVTQTPSHQVTQMGQEVILRCVPISNHLYFYWYRQILGQKVEFLVSFYNNEISEKSEIFDDQFSVERPDGSNFTLKIRSTKLEDSAMYFCATSPGLATDTQYFGPGTRLTVL.

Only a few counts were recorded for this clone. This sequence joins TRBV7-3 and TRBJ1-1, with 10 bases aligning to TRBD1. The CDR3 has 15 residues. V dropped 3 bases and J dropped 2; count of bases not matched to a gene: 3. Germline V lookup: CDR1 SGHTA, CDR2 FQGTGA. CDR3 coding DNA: TGTGCCAGCAGCTTGACAGGGGGCCGTAACACTGAAGCTTTCTTT. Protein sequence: CASSLTGGRNTEAFF.

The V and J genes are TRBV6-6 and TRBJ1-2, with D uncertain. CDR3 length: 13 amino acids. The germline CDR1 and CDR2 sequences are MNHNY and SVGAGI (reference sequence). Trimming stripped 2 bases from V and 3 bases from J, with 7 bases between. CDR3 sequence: CASSYRADYGYTF. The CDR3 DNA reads TGTGCCAGCAGTTACCGGGCAGACTATGGCTACACCTTC.

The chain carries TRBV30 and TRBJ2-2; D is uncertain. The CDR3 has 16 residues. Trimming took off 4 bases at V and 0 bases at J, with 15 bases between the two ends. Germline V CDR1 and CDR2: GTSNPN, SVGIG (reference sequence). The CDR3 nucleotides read TGTGCCTGGAACAAGGTCCTGAGCGCGAACACCGGGGAGCTGTTTTTT. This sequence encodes CAWNKVLSANTGELFF.

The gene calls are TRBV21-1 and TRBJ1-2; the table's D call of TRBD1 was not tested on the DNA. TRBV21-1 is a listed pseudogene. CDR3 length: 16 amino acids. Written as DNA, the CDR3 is TGTGCCAGCAGCAAGACAGGGGGCGGGAAGGGCTATGGCTACACCTTC. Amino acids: CASSKTGGGKGYGYTF.

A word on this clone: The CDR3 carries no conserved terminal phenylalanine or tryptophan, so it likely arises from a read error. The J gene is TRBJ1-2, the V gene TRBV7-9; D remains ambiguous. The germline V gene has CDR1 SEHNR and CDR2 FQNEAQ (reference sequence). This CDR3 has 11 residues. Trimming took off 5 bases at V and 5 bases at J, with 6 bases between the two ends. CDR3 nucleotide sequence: TGTGCCAGCAGCGTAGGGTATGGCTACACCCTC. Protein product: CASSVGYGYTL.

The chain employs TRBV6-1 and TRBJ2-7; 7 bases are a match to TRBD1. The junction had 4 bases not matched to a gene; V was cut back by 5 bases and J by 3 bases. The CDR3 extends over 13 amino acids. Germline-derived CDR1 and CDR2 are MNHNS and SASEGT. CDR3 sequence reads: CASSQSGGYEQYF. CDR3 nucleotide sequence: TGTGCCAGCAGTCAGTCAGGGGGCTACGAGCAGTACTTC.

The CDR3 loop reads CASSRGGTSSTDTQYF. Written as DNA, the CDR3 is TGCGCCAGCAGTCGCGGGGGGACATCAAGCACAGATACGCAGTATTTT. The V call is TRBV4-1, the J call TRBJ2-3, with 8 bases identical to TRBD2. CDR1 and CDR2 (germline): MGHRA, YSYEKL. The V and J ends lost 6 bases and 0 bases, in that order; junction bases with no gene match: 8. The CDR3 has 16 amino acids.

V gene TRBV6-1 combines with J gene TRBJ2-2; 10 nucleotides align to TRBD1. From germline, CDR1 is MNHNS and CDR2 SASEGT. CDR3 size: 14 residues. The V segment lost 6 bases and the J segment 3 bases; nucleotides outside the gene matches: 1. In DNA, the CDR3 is TGTGCCAGCAGGACAGGGGGCGACACCGGGGAGCTGTTTTTT. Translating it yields CASRTGGDTGELFF.

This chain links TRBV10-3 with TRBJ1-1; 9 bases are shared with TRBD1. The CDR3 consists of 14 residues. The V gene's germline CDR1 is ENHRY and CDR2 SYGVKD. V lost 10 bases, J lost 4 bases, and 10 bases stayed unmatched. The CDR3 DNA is TGTGCCACCGATTTGGGACAGGGTACCACTGAAGCTTTCTTT. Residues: CATDLGQGTTEAFF.

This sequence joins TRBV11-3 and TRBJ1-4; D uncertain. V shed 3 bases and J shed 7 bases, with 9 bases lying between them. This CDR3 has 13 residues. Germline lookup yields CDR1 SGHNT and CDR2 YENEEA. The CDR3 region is CASSLGSGEKLFF. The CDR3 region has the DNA TGTGCCAGCAGCTTGGGGTCTGGTGAAAAACTGTTTTTT.

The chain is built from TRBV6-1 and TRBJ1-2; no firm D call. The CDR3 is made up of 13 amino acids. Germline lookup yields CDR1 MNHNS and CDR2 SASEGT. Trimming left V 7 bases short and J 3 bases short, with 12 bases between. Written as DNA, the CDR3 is TGTGCCAGCACACACCGAGCTGACTATGGCTACACCTTC. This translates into CASTHRADYGYTF.

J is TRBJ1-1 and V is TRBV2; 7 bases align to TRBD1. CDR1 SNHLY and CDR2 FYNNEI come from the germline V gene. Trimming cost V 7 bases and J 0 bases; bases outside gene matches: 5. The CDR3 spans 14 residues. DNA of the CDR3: TGTGCCAGCACTCACAGGGGAATGAACACTGAAGCTTTCTTT. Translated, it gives CASTHRGMNTEAFF.

DNA of the CDR3: TGTGCCAGCAGCTTCCCGGGGCTAGCGGCCGGGGAGCTGTTTTTT. It translates to CASSFPGLAAGELFF. V gene TRBV7-2 combines with J gene TRBJ2-2; 7 positions match TRBD2. V was pared by 3 bases and J by 6 bases, with 7 bases of the junction left unmatched. Per germline, CDR1 SGHTA and CDR2 FQGNSA. This CDR3 has 15 amino acids.

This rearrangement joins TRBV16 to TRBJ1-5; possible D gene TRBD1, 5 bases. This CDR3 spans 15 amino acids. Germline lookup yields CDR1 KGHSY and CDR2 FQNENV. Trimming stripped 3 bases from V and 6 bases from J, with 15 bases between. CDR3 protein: CASSQQALGGQPQHF. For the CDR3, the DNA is TGTGCCAGCAGCCAGCAGGCCCTCGGGGGTCAGCCCCAGCATTTT.

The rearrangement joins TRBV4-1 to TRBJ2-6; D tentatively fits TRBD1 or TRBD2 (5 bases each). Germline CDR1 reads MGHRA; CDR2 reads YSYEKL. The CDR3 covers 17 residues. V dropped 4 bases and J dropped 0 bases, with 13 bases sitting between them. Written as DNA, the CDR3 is TGCGCCAGCAGCCCTCACCGGGGCACCTCTGGGGCCAACGTCCTGACTTTC. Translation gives CASSPHRGTSGANVLTF.

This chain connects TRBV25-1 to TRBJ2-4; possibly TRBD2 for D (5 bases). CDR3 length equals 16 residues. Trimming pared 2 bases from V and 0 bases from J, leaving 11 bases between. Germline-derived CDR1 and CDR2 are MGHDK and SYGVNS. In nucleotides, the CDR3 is TGTGCCAGCAGTGAAAACGTGGGAGCAGCCAAAAACATTCAGTACTTC. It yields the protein CASSENVGAAKNIQYF.

CDR3 nucleotides: TGTGCCAGCAGTGACGTCGAGAACACTGAAGCTTTCTTT. Its protein is CASSDVENTEAFF. V usage is TRBV6-4 and J usage is TRBJ1-1; D is uncertain. Deletions cut 2 bases from V and 1 base from J, with 5 bases between. This CDR3 comprises 13 residues. The V gene's germline CDR1 is MRHNA and CDR2 SNTAGT.

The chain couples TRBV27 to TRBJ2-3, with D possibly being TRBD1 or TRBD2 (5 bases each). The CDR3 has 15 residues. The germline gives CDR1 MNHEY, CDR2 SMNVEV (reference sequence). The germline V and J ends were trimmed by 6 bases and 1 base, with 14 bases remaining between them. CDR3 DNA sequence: TGTGCCAGCAGCTCGGGGCTACGCGGCACAGATACGCAGTATTTT. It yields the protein CASSSGLRGTDTQYF.

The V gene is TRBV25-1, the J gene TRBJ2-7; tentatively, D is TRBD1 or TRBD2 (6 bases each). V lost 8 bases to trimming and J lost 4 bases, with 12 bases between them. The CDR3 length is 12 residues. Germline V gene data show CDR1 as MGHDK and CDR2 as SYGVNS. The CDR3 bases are TGTGCCAGCGCTTCGGGGGCATACGAGCAGTACTTC. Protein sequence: CASASGAYEQYF.

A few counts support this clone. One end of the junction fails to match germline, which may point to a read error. The CDR3 sequence: CSVVQDYTEAFF. The CDR3 DNA reads TGCAGCGTTGTACAGGACTACACCGAAGCTTTCTTT. The chain combines TRBV29-1 with TRBJ1-1; maybe TRBD1 (5 bases). Germline V gene data show CDR1 as SQVTM and CDR2 as ANQGSEA. The length of the CDR3 is 12 residues. Complete variable domain (other parts from reference TRBV29-1 and TRBJ1-1): SAVISQKPSRDICQRGTSLTIQCQVDSQVTMMFWYRQQPGQSLTLIATANQGSEATYESGFVIDKFPISRPNLTFSTLTVSNMSPEDSSIYLCSVVQDYTEAFFGQGTRLTVV.

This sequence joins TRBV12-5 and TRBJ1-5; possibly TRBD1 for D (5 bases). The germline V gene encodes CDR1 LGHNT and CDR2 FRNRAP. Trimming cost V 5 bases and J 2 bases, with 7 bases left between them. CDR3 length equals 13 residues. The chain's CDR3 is CASGQGGNQPQHF. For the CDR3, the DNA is TGTGCTAGTGGTCAGGGCGGCAATCAGCCCCAGCATTTT. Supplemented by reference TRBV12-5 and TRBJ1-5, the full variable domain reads DARVTQTPRHKVTEMGQEVTMRCQPILGHNTVFWYRQTMMQGLELLAYFRNRAPLDDSGMPKDRFSAEMPDATLATLKIQPSEPRDSAVYFCASGQGGNQPQHFGDGTRLSIL.

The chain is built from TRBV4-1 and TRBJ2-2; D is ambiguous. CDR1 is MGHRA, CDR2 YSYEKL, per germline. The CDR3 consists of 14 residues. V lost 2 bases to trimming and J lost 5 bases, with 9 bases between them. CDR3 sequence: CASSQKIGTGELFF. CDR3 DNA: TGCGCCAGCAGCCAAAAGATTGGGACCGGGGAGCTGTTTTTT.

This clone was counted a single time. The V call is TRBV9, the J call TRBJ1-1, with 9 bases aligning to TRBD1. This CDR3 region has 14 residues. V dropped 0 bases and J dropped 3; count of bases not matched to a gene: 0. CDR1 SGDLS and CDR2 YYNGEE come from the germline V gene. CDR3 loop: CASSVGTGDTEAFF. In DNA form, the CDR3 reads TGTGCCAGCAGCGTAGGGACAGGGGACACTGAAGCTTTCTTT. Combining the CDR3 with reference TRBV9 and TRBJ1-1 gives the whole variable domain DSGVTQTPKHLITATGQRVTLRCSPRSGDLSVYWYQQSLDQGLQFLIQYYNGEERAKGNILERFSAQQFPDLHSELNLSSLELGDSALYFCASSVGTGDTEAFFGQGTRLTVV.